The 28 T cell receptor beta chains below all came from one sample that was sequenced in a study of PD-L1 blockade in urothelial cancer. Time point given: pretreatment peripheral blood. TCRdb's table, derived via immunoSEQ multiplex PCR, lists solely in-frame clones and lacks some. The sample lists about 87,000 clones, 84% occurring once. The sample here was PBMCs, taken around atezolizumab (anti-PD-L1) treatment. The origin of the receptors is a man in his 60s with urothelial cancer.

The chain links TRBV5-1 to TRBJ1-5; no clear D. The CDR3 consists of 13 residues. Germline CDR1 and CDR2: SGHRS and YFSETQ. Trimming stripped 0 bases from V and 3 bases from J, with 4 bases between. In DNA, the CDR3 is TGCGCCAGCAGCTTGGGTATCAATCAGCCCCAGCATTTT. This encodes CASSLGINQPQHF.

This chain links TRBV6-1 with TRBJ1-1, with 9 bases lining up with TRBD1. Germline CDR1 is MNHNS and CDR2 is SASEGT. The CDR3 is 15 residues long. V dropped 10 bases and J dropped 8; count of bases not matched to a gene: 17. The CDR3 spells CATHKAPGQGLEAFF. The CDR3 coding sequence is TGTGCCACCCATAAGGCACCGGGACAGGGATTGGAAGCTTTCTTT.

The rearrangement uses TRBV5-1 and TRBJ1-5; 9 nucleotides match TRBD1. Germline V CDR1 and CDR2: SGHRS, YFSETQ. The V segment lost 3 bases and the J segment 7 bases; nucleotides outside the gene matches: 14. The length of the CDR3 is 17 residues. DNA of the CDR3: TGCGCCAGCAGCTCCGGACTCCAAGGACAGGGGTACCAGCCCCAGCATTTT. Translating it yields CASSSGLQGQGYQPQHF.

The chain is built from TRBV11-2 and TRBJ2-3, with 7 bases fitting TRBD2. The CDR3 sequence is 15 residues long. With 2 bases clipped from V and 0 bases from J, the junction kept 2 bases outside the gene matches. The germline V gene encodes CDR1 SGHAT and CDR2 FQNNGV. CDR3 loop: CASSLLRESTDTQYF. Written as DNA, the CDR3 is TGTGCCAGCAGCTTATTGCGGGAGAGCACAGATACGCAGTATTTT.

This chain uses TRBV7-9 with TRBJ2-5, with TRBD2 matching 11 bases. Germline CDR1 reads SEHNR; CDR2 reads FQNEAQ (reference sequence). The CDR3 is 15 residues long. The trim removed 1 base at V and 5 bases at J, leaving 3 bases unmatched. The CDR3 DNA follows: TGTGCCAGCAGCTTAGAGGCTAGCGGGGGGGAGACCCAGTACTTC. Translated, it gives CASSLEASGGETQYF.

In nucleotides, the CDR3 is TGCGCCAGCAGCCAAGATGGCACAGTCGCCCAGCCCCAGCATTTT. Protein: CASSQDGTVAQPQHF. V and J are TRBV4-3 and TRBJ1-5; D gene ambiguous. The CDR3 has 15 amino acids. Germline lookup yields CDR1 LGHNA and CDR2 YSLEER. The germline V and J ends were trimmed by 0 bases and 7 bases, with 13 bases remaining between them.

In DNA form, the CDR3 reads TGTGCCAGCTCACCCGGGGCAGGGGTTTCGAATCAGCCCCAGCATTTT. Protein: CASSPGAGVSNQPQHF. The chain links TRBV18 to TRBJ1-5, with D perhaps TRBD1 (6 bases). The germline V and J ends were trimmed by 3 bases and 4 bases, with 16 bases remaining between them. Germline V gives CDR1 KGHSH, CDR2 LQKENI. The CDR3 has 16 amino acids.

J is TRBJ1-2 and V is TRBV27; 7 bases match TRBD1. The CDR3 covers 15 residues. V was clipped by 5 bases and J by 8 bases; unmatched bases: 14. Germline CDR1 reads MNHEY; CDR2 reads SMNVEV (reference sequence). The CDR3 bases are TGTGCCAGCAGTGGGACCCGGGACAGCTACAGGGGCTACACCTTC. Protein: CASSGTRDSYRGYTF.

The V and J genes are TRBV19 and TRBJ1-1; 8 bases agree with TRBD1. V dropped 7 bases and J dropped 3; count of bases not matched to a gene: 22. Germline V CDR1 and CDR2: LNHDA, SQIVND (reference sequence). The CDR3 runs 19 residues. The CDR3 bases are TGTGCCAGTACCTTATGGGGGGGGATCGACAGGGGATATTACACTGAAGCTTTCTTT. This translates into CASTLWGGIDRGYYTEAFF.

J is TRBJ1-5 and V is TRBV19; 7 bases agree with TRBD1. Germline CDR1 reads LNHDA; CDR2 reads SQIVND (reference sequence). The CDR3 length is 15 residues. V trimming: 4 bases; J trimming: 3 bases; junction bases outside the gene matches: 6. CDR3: CASSTGQLLNQPQHF. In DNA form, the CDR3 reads TGTGCCAGTAGTACGGGACAGCTTCTCAATCAGCCCCAGCATTTT.

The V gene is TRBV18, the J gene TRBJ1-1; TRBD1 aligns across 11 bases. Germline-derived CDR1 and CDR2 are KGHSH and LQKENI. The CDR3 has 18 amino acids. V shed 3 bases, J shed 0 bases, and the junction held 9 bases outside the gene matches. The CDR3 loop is CASSPRTGGLVLNTEAFF. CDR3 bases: TGTGCCAGCTCACCCCGGACAGGGGGCTTGGTATTGAACACTGAAGCTTTCTTT.

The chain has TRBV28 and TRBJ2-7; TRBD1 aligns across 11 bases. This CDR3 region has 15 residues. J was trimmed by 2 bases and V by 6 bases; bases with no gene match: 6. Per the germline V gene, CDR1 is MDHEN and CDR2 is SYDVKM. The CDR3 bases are TGTGCCAGCAGGAGGGGACAGGGGGTCACCTACGAGCAGTACTTC. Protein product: CASRRGQGVTYEQYF. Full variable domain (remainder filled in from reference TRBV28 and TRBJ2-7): DVKVTQSSRYLVKRTGEKVFLECVQDMDHENMFWYRQDPGLGLRLIYFSYDVKMKEKGDIPEGYSVSREKKERFSLILESASTNQTSMYLCASRRGQGVTYEQYFGPGTRLTVT.

CDR3 nucleotide sequence: TGTGCCAGCAGAAATGGGACAGGGGCCGACCACACTGAAGCTTTCTTT. Its protein product is CASRNGTGADHTEAFF. J is TRBJ1-1 and V is TRBV21-1; the table's D call TRBD1 went unverified against the DNA. TRBV21-1 is shown as a pseudogene. CDR3 length: 16 residues.

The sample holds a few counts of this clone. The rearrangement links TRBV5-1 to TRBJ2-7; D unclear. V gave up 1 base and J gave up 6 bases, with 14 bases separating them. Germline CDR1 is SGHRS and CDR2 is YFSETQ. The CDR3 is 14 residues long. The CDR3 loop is CASSLMAVGPEQYF. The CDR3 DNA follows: TGCGCCAGCAGCTTGATGGCGGTTGGCCCCGAGCAGTACTTC.

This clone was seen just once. CDR3 coding DNA: TGTGCCAGCAGGGCCTCCGGACAGGGTCGGAAAGCCAAAAACATTCAGTACTTC. Translated, it gives CASRASGQGRKAKNIQYF. V gene TRBV6-4 combines with J gene TRBJ2-4; TRBD1 matches 8 bases. CDR1 and CDR2 from the germline V gene are MRHNA and SNTAGT. V shed 6 bases and J 0 bases; nucleotides not matched to a gene: 13. The CDR3 covers 18 residues.

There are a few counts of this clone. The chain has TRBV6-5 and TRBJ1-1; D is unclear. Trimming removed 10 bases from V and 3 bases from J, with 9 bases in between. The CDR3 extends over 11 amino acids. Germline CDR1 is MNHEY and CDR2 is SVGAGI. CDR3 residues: CATLSDTEAFF. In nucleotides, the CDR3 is TGTGCCACCCTGTCTGACACTGAAGCTTTCTTT.

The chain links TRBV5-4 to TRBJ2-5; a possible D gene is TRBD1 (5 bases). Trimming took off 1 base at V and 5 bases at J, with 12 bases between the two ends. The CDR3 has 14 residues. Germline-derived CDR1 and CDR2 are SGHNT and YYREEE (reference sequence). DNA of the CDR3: TGTGCCAGCAGCTTGAAGTCTGGGGCGGAGACCCAGTACTTC. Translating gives CASSLKSGAETQYF.

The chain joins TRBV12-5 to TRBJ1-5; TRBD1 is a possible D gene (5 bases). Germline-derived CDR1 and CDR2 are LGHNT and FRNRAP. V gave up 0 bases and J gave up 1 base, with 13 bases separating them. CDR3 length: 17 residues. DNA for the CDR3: TGTGCTAGTGGTTTGGTACCGGGGGTCGCAAGCAATCAGCCCCAGCATTTT. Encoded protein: CASGLVPGVASNQPQHF.

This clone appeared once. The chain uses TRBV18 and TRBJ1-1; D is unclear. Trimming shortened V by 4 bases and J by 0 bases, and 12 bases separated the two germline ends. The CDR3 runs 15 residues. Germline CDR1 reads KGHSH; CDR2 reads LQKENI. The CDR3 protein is CASSLFQALNTEAFF. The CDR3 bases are TGTGCCAGCTCACTTTTCCAGGCTTTGAACACTGAAGCTTTCTTT.

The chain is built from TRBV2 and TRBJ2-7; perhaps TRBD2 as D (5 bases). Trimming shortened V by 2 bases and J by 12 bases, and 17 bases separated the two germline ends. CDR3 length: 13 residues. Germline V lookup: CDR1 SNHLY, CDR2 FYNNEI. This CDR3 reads CASSESASPLWYF. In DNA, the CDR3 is TGTGCCAGCAGTGAATCGGCTAGCCCACTATGGTACTTC.

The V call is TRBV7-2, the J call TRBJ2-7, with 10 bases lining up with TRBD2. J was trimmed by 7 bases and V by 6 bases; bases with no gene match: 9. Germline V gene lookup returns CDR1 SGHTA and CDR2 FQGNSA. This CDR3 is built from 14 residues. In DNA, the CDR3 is TGTGCCAGCAGTTTCCAGCGGGGGGGTTCGGAGCAGTACTTC. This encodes CASSFQRGGSEQYF.

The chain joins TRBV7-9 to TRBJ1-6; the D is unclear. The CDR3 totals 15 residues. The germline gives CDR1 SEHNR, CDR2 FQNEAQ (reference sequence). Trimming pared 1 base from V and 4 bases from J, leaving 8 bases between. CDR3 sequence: CASSLGSGYNSPLHF. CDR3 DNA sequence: TGTGCCAGCAGCTTAGGGTCGGGGTATAATTCACCCCTCCACTTT.

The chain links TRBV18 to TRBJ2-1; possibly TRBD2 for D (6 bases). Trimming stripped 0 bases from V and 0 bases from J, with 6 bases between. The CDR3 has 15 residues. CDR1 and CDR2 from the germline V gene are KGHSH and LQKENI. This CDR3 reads CASSPPGSSYNEQFF. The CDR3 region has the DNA TGTGCCAGCTCACCACCCGGGAGCTCCTACAATGAGCAGTTCTTC.

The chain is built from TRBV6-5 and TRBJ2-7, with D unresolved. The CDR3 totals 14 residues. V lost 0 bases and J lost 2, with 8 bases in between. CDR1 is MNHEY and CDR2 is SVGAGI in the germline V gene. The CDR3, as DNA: TGTGCCAGCAGTTACTCGGGCAGGCCCTACGAGCAGTACTTC. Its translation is CASSYSGRPYEQYF.

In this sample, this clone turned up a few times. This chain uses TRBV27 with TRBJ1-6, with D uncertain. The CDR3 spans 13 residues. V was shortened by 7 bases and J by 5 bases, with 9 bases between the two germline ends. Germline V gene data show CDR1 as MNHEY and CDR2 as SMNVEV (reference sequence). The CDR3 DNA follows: TGTGCCAGCACCCCCCGGGATAATTCACCCCTCCACTTT. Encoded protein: CASTPRDNSPLHF.

The CDR3 bases are TGTGCCAGCAGCTTAGATCCAGGCTCTAGCCGATCTAGCACAGATACGCAGTATTTT. Translating gives CASSLDPGSSRSSTDTQYF. V and J are TRBV11-2 and TRBJ2-3; D is perhaps TRBD2 (5 bases). Germline CDR1 and CDR2: SGHAT and FQNNGV. V lost 0 bases and J lost 0, with 19 bases in between. CDR3 length: 19 residues.

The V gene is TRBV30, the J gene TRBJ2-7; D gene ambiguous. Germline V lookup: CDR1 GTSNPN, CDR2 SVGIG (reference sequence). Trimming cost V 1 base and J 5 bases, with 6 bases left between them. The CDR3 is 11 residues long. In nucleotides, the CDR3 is TGTGCCTGGAGTGGGGCTAACGAGCAGTACTTC. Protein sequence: CAWSGANEQYF.

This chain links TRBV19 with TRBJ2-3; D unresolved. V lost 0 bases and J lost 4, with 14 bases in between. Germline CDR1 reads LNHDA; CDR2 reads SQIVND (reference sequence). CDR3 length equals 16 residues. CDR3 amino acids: CASSIDGPKWADTQYF. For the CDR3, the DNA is TGTGCCAGTAGTATAGATGGGCCCAAATGGGCAGATACGCAGTATTTT.